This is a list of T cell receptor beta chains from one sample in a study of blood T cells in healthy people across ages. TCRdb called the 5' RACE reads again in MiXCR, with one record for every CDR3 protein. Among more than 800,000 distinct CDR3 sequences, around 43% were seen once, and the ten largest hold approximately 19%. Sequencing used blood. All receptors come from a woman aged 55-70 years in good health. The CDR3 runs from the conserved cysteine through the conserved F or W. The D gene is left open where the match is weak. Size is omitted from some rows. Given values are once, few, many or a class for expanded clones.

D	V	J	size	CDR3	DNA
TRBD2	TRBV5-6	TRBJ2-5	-	CASSLAEREQETQYF	TGTGCCAGCAGCTTGGCCGAGCGGGAACAAGAGACCCAGTACTTC
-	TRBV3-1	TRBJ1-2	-	CASSQELGPGYTF	TGTGCCAGCAGCCAAGAGCTGGGTCCTGGCTACACCTTC
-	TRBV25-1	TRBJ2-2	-	CASSQLAGPNTGELFF	TGTGCCAGCAGCCAATTAGCCGGGCCGAACACCGGGGAGCTGTTTTTT
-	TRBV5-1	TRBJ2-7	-	CASSLGHMGEQYF	TGCGCCAGCAGCTTGGGACATATGGGAGAGCAGTACTTC
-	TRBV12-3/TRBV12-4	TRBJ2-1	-	CVSNFEGLQFF	TGTGTCAGCAATTTTGAAGGACTGCAGTTCTTC
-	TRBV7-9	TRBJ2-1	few	CASSLDRWEQFF	TGTGCCAGCAGCTTAGATAGGTGGGAGCAGTTCTTC
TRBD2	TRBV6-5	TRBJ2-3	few	CASSAAREGPDTQYF	TGTGCCAGCAGCGCCGCCCGGGAGGGCCCAGATACGCAGTATTTT
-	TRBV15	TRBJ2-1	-	CATSRARGPSYNEQFF	TGTGCCACCAGCAGAGCTCGGGGGCCCTCCTACAATGAGCAGTTCTTC
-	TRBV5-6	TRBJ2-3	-	CASSLPEGHTQYF	TGTGCCAGCAGCTTGCCAGAAGGTCATACGCAGTATTTT
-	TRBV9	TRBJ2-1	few	CASSVGVPDEQFF	TGTGCCAGCAGCGTAGGAGTTCCTGATGAGCAGTTCTTC
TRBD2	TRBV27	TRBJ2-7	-	CASTNTKGAGGYEQYF	TGTGCCAGCACCAATACCAAGGGTGCGGGAGGGTACGAGCAGTACTTC
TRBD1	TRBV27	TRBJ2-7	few	CASSPTGGEGEQYF	TGTGCCAGCAGCCCGACAGGGGGCGAAGGCGAGCAGTACTTC
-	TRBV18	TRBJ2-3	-	CASSPPRTATKDTQYF	TGTGCCAGCTCACCACCGAGGACAGCAACCAAAGATACGCAGTATTTT
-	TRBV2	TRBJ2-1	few	CASNPPQRTEQFF	TGTGCCAGCAACCCTCCCCAGCGAACTGAGCAGTTCTTC
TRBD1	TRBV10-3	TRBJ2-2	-	CAIRTDRGEMNTGELFF	TGTGCCATCAGAACCGACAGGGGGGAAATGAACACCGGGGAGCTGTTTTTT
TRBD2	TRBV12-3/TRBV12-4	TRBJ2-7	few	CASSPAGGALFYEQYF	TGTGCCAGCAGCCCCGCCGGGGGGGCCCTTTTTTACGAGCAGTACTTC
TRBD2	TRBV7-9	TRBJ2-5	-	CASSLRRGLAGGETQYF	TGTGCCAGCAGCTTAAGGAGGGGACTAGCGGGGGGAGAGACCCAGTACTTC
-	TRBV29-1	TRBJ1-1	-	CSVRAGNTEAFF	TGCAGCGTTCGCGCAGGGAACACTGAAGCTTTCTTT
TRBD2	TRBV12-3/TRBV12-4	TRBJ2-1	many	CASSSPLAEDQFF	TGTGCCAGCAGTTCCCCCCTAGCGGAAGATCAGTTCTTC
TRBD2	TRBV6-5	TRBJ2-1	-	CASSYSLLAGVGNEQFF	TGTGCCAGCAGTTACTCGTTACTAGCGGGAGTCGGCAATGAGCAGTTCTTC
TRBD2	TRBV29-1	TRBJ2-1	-	CSVDSGLADNEQFF	TGCAGCGTTGACTCGGGACTAGCGGACAATGAGCAGTTCTTC
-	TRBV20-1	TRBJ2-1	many	CSARGIDYNEQFF	TGCAGTGCGCGAGGTATTGACTACAATGAGCAGTTCTTC
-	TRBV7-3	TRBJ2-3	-	CASSPRSGAASTDTQYF	TGTGCCAGCAGCCCCCGTTCGGGAGCGGCGAGCACAGATACGCAGTATTTT
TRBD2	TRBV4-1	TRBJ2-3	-	CASSQREAGTDTQYF	TGCGCCAGCAGCCAGCGGGAGGCGGGCACAGATACGCAGTATTTT
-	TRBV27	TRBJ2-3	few	CASSVGLPTDTQYF	TGTGCCAGCAGCGTCGGACTCCCCACAGATACGCAGTATTTT
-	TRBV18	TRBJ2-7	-	CASSPPSRQGYEQYF	TGTGCCAGCTCACCACCGTCTCGTCAGGGCTACGAGCAGTACTTC
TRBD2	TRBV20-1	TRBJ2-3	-	CSATSGSDTQYF	TGCAGTGCTACTAGCGGGAGTGATACGCAGTATTTT
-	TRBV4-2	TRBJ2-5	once	CASSQEEGRQETQYF	TGTGCCAGCAGCCAAGAGGAGGGTAGGCAAGAGACCCAGTACTTC
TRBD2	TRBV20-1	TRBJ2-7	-	CSARSLGRAGGYEQYF	TGCAGTGCTAGATCCCTGGGGCGAGCGGGAGGGTACGAGCAGTACTTC
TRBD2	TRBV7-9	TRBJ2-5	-	CASRLAGQELTKTQYF	TGTGCCAGCAGGCTAGCGGGACAAGAGCTAACGAAGACCCAGTACTTC
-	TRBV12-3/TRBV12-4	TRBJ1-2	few	CASIPRGGLGYGYTF	TGTGCCAGCATTCCCCGGGGGGGGTTGGGCTATGGCTACACCTTC
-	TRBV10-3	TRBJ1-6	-	CAISAATYNSPLHF	TGTGCCATCAGTGCGGCCACCTATAATTCACCCCTCCACTTT
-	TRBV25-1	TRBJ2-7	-	CASSDTYYEQYF	TGTGCCAGCAGTGACACATACTACGAGCAGTACTTC
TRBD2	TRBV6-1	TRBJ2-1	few	CASSEYAGAFQEQFF	TGTGCCAGCAGTGAATATGCGGGAGCATTTCAGGAGCAGTTCTTC
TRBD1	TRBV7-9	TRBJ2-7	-	CASSSDRAANYEQYF	TGTGCCAGCAGCTCCGACAGGGCCGCGAACTACGAGCAGTACTTC
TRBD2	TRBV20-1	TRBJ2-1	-	CSAKREGPVSEQFF	TGCAGTGCCAAGCGGGAGGGCCCGGTGAGTGAGCAGTTCTTC
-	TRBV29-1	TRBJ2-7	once	CSVDYRGSGEQYF	TGCAGCGTTGATTATAGGGGAAGTGGGGAGCAGTACTTC
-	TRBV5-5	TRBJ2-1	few	CASSRGGPTFQFF	TGTGCCAGCAGCCGAGGGGGGCCAACGTTTCAGTTCTTC
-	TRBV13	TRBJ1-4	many	CASSLKPRIAEEKLFF	TGTGCCAGCAGCCTGAAGCCGCGAATCGCCGAGGAAAAACTGTTTTTT